These 25 T cell receptor beta chains were sequenced from one sample in a study of control samples from healthy donors and cancer patients. TCRdb's table, derived via immunoSEQ multiplex PCR, lists solely in-frame clones and lacks some. The table records about 180,000 clones, roughly 94% of them present only once. The specimen was blood. These TCRs come from a woman aged 18-29 years in good health.

The gene calls are TRBV24-1 and TRBJ1-5, with 11 positions matching TRBD1. V was clipped by 10 bases and J by 6 bases; unmatched bases: 7. Germline-derived CDR1 and CDR2 are KGHDR and SFDVKD. This CDR3 is 14 amino acids long. This CDR3 is CATSGQGAGQPQHF. CDR3 bases: TGTGCCACTTCCGGACAGGGGGCAGGTCAGCCCCAGCATTTT.

The chain carries TRBV3-1 (or the pseudogene TRBV3-2) and TRBJ1-5; TRBD1 matches 8 bases. Trimming at V came to 4 bases and at J to 0 bases, leaving 5 bases not matched to a gene. Germline CDR1 LGHDT, CDR2 YNNKEL (reference sequence). The CDR3 is made up of 16 amino acids. The CDR3 nucleotides are TGTGCCAGCAGCCCCGGGACAGGCTATAGCAATCAGCCCCAGCATTTT. Protein: CASSPGTGYSNQPQHF.

The chain joins TRBV11-2 to TRBJ2-2; D gene unclear. The CDR3 runs 16 residues. Deletions cut 1 base from V and 0 bases from J, with 9 bases between. CDR1 is SGHAT and CDR2 is FQNNGV in the germline V gene. CDR3 sequence: CASSLGTGTNTGELFF. CDR3 bases: TGTGCCAGCAGCTTAGGAACGGGTACGAACACCGGGGAGCTGTTTTTT.

The J gene is TRBJ2-5, the V gene TRBV18; D gene ambiguous. CDR3 length: 13 amino acids. The germline CDR1 and CDR2 sequences are KGHSH and LQKENI. The V gene lost 3 bases and the J gene lost 5 bases, with 10 bases spanning the gap. As DNA, the CDR3 is TGTGCCAGCTCACCTAACCTAGAGGAGACCCAGTACTTC. Its translation: CASSPNLEETQYF.

As regards this clone: The same CDR3 arises from other DNA sequences in this sample as well. V usage is TRBV2 and J usage is TRBJ1-1; no clear D. Deletions cut 4 bases from V and 0 bases from J, with 6 bases between. The CDR3 loop spans 13 amino acids. The germline V gene has CDR1 SNHLY and CDR2 FYNNEI. CDR3 sequence reads: CASSGQMNTEAFF. In nucleotides, the CDR3 is TGTGCCAGCAGTGGACAAATGAACACTGAAGCTTTCTTT. Drawing the rest from reference TRBV2 and TRBJ1-1, the complete variable domain is EPEVTQTPSHQVTQMGQEVILRCVPISNHLYFYWYRQILGQKVEFLVSFYNNEISEKSEIFDDQFSVERPDGSNFTLKIRSTKLEDSAMYFCASSGQMNTEAFFGQGTRLTVV.

This chain joins TRBV6-5 and TRBJ2-7, with 11 bases aligning to TRBD1. The CDR3 totals 13 residues. The V gene's germline CDR1 is MNHEY and CDR2 SVGAGI. V dropped 8 bases and J dropped 7; count of bases not matched to a gene: 7. The CDR3 DNA sequence: TGTGCCAGCCGCCTCCGGGACAGGGGGGAGCAGTACTTC. This encodes CASRLRDRGEQYF.

The V and J genes are TRBV28 and TRBJ2-1; D unresolved. The germline CDR1 and CDR2 sequences are MDHEN and SYDVKM. This CDR3 spans 15 amino acids. The V end was cut by 2 bases, the J end by 2 bases, with 10 bases between. CDR3 residues: CASSLEPNPYNEQFF. The DNA of the CDR3 is TGTGCCAGCAGTTTAGAGCCGAACCCCTACAATGAGCAGTTCTTC.

V usage is TRBV6-6 and J usage is TRBJ2-5, with D tentatively TRBD1 (6 bases). This CDR3 is built from 15 residues. V was shortened by 6 bases and J by 4 bases, with 18 bases between the two germline ends. Germline V gene lookup returns CDR1 MNHNY and CDR2 SVGAGI (reference sequence). The CDR3 DNA sequence: TGTGCCAGCAGCCGGGACACCCTCGGTAGAGAGACCCAGTACTTC. It yields the protein CASSRDTLGRETQYF.

The rearrangement uses TRBV19 and TRBJ2-1, with a weak D call TRBD2 (6 bases). Germline V CDR1 and CDR2: LNHDA, SQIVND (reference sequence). Between the trimmed V and J ends, which lost 7 bases and 7 bases, there was a span of 26 bases. The CDR3 runs 17 residues. CDR3 nucleotide sequence: TGTGCCAGTATGGGCGGCGCGAGCGGGCACAGGTTAAATGAGCAGTTCTTC. Translating gives CASMGGASGHRLNEQFF. Based on the CDR3 plus reference TRBV19 and TRBJ2-1, the full variable domain is DGGITQSPKYLFRKEGQNVTLSCEQNLNHDAMYWYRQDPGQGLRLIYYSQIVNDFQKGDIAEGYSVSREKKESFPLTVTSAQKNPTAFYLCASMGGASGHRLNEQFFGPGTRLTVL.

The rearrangement links TRBV14 to TRBJ2-7; perhaps D is TRBD1 or TRBD2 (7 bases each). The V gene's germline CDR1 is SGHDN and CDR2 FVKESK. This CDR3 has 14 residues. The V and J ends lost 4 bases and 3 bases respectively, with 13 bases between them. For the CDR3, the DNA is TGTGCCAGCAGCCGGGGAGGGGGCGTCTACGAGCAGTACTTC. Its translation: CASSRGGGVYEQYF.

Points on this clone: Other DNA sequences in this specimen translate into the identical CDR3. J is TRBJ2-7 and V is TRBV5-1, with 7 nucleotides matching TRBD1. The length of the CDR3 is 12 residues. Unmatched junction bases numbered 1, after V lost 3 bases and J lost 4 bases. Germline V lookup: CDR1 SGHRS, CDR2 YFSETQ. The CDR3 region is CASSSQGYEQYF. CDR3 coding DNA: TGCGCCAGCAGCTCACAGGGGTACGAGCAGTACTTC.

This clone came up a few times. The chain employs TRBV5-1 and TRBJ1-2; no definite D call. V was trimmed by 0 bases and J by 3 bases, leaving 9 bases between them. CDR1 SGHRS and CDR2 YFSETQ come from the germline V gene. This CDR3 contains 14 residues. CDR3 sequence: CASSLAQVDYGYTF. CDR3 bases: TGCGCCAGCAGCTTGGCCCAGGTTGACTATGGCTACACCTTC. The full variable domain, in which reference TRBV5-1 and TRBJ1-2 provide the parts outside the CDR3, is KAGVTQTPRYLIKTRGQQVTLSCSPISGHRSVSWYQQTPGQGLQFLFEYFSETQRNKGNFPGRFSGRQFSNSRSEMNVSTLELGDSALYLCASSLAQVDYGYTFGSGTRLTVV.

DNA for the CDR3: TGCGCCAGCAGCCAAGACACGGGGGCGTTGGACATTCAGTACTTC. It is translated as CASSQDTGALDIQYF. This chain uses TRBV4-3 with TRBJ2-4; possibly TRBD1 or TRBD2 for D (6 bases each). Trimming left V 0 bases short and J 8 bases short, with 14 bases between. The CDR3 covers 15 residues. CDR1 LGHNA and CDR2 YSLEER come from the germline V gene.

As DNA, the CDR3 is TGTGCCATCAGTGGGCAGATTAATTCACCCCTCCACTTT. It specifies CAISGQINSPLHF. This sequence joins TRBV10-3 and TRBJ1-6; D gene unclear. Trimming stripped 4 bases from V and 6 bases from J, with 7 bases between. The germline CDR1 and CDR2 sequences are ENHRY and SYGVKD. The CDR3 is 13 amino acids.

This clone came up once. This chain links TRBV11-2 with TRBJ1-1; D unclear. Germline CDR1 reads SGHAT; CDR2 reads FQNNGV. V lost 5 bases, J lost 1 base, and 11 bases lay in between. The CDR3 sequence is 14 residues long. The CDR3 loop reads CASSPGRWNTEAFF. In nucleotides, the CDR3 is TGTGCCAGCAGCCCTGGACGGTGGAACACTGAAGCTTTCTTT. Together with reference TRBV11-2 and TRBJ1-1, the CDR3 gives the full variable domain: EAGVAQSPRYKIIEKRQSVAFWCNPISGHATLYWYQQILGQGPKLLIQFQNNGVVDDSQLPKDRFSAERLKGVDSTLKIQPAKLEDSAVYLCASSPGRWNTEAFFGQGTRLTVV.

This rearrangement joins TRBV29-1 to TRBJ2-1, with D possibly TRBD2 on 5 matching bases. Trimming stripped 7 bases from V and 5 bases from J, with 15 bases between. In germline, CDR1 is SQVTM, CDR2 ANQGSEA. The length of the CDR3 is 13 residues. CDR3: CSAPRVGNNEQFF. The DNA for the CDR3 is TGCAGCGCCCCGCGGGTGGGAAACAATGAGCAGTTCTTC.

The chain couples TRBV3-1 (or the pseudogene TRBV3-2) to TRBJ1-6; D unclear. This CDR3 has 13 amino acids. Per germline, CDR1 LGHDT and CDR2 YNNKEL (reference sequence). Trimming pared 2 bases from V and 9 bases from J, leaving 8 bases between. For the CDR3, the DNA is TGTGCCAGCAGCCAAAATGAGGGTTCACCCCTCCACTTT. Translating it yields CASSQNEGSPLHF.

The chain joins TRBV4-3 to TRBJ1-1, with 10 nucleotides matching TRBD1. CDR1 is LGHNA, CDR2 YSLEER, per germline. CDR3 length: 16 amino acids. The ends lost 0 bases at V and 4 bases at J; junction bases unmatched: 5. The CDR3 DNA reads TGCGCCAGCAGCCAAGAAAGACAGGGGGCGCTCACTGAAGCTTTCTTT. Amino acid sequence: CASSQERQGALTEAFF.

This chain uses TRBV27 with TRBJ2-3; the match to TRBD2 covers 7 bases. The junction had 7 bases not matched to a gene; V was cut back by 4 bases and J by 3 bases. The CDR3 spans 15 residues. Germline CDR1 MNHEY, CDR2 SMNVEV (reference sequence). CDR3 bases: TGTGCCAGCAGTTCCATAAGCGGGAAGACAGATACGCAGTATTTT. Its protein is CASSSISGKTDTQYF.

The CDR3 DNA is TGCAGTGCTAGTAGAGGCGGGGCTAATTCACCCCTCCACTTT. This translates into CSASRGGANSPLHF. This chain links TRBV20-1 with TRBJ1-6, with D tentatively TRBD1 (5 bases). Germline V CDR1 and CDR2: DFQATT, SNEGSKA (reference sequence). The CDR3 is made up of 14 amino acids. Trimming removed 3 bases at V and 6 bases at J, with 12 bases between.

This rearrangement joins TRBV6-5 to TRBJ1-1; maybe TRBD1 (6 bases). This CDR3 contains 15 residues. Deletions cut 2 bases from V and 0 bases from J, with 10 bases between. From germline, CDR1 is MNHEY and CDR2 SVGAGI. The CDR3 region has the DNA TGTGCCAGCAGTTACAGGGGACAAATGAACACTGAAGCTTTCTTT. It yields the protein CASSYRGQMNTEAFF.

J is TRBJ1-1 and V is TRBV5-1, with D hard to call. The germline V gene has CDR1 SGHRS and CDR2 YFSETQ. The germline V and J ends were trimmed by 0 bases and 0 bases, with 6 bases remaining between them. The CDR3 totals 14 residues. CDR3 nucleotide sequence: TGCGCCAGCAGCTTGGGAACTATGAACACTGAAGCTTTCTTT. This gives the protein CASSLGTMNTEAFF.

This chain connects TRBV5-8 to TRBJ2-5; 9 nucleotides match TRBD1. Trimming cost V 4 bases and J 4 bases; bases outside gene matches: 8. This CDR3 spans 15 amino acids. Germline V CDR1 and CDR2: SGHTS, YDEGEE. CDR3 bases: TGTGCCAGCAGCCCGGGACAGGGACCCCTAGAGACCCAGTACTTC. Amino acid sequence: CASSPGQGPLETQYF.

The rearrangement uses TRBV29-1 and TRBJ1-3; D is ambiguous. The length of the CDR3 is 13 residues. Germline V CDR1 and CDR2: SQVTM, ANQGSEA. V dropped 4 bases and J dropped 4 bases, with 11 bases sitting between them. The CDR3 is CSVVIYAGNTIYF. The CDR3, as DNA: TGCAGCGTTGTTATATATGCGGGAAACACCATATATTTT.

The chain links TRBV5-4 to TRBJ2-3; the D gene is possibly TRBD1 (5 bases). V lost 3 bases to trimming and J lost 1 base, with 9 bases between them. Germline CDR1 and CDR2: SGHNT and YYREEE (reference sequence). The CDR3 totals 14 residues. The CDR3 nucleotides are TGTGCCAGCAGCTACCTAGGGGGCACAGATACGCAGTATTTT. It encodes CASSYLGGTDTQYF.